The rows below give T cell receptor beta chains drawn from one sample of a study of CD8+ T cells in alopecia areata. Assay: immunoSEQ multiplex PCR; the TCRdb copy retains only in-frame clones and omits some. The table records some 96,000 clones, approximately 60% of them present only once. This sample comprised CD8+ T cells sorted from blood, obtained at week 4, from a patient treated with tofacitinib. All receptors come from a human donor with alopecia areata. Both conserved end residues are part of each CDR3. A D gene is named only where the DNA matches it firmly. A clone size is listed for some rows: how often the clone was seen (once, few, many), or a class if it is expanded.

TRBJ2-7 - many TRBV4-3 TGCGCCAGCAGCCAAGATCTTCCGGGGCCCTCCTACGAGCAGTACTTC CASSQDLPGPSYEQYF
TRBJ2-6 - - TRBV9 TGTGCCAGCAGCATCGACAGGGAGGGTTCTGGGGCCAACGTCCTGACTTTC CASSIDREGSGANVLTF
TRBJ2-3 - - TRBV27 TGTGCCAGCGGGACTCCAACAGGGGCGGTCACAGATACGCAGTATTTT CASGTPTGAVTDTQYF
TRBJ1-2 - - TRBV5-4 TGTGCCAGCAGCTTGGGAATAGGGTCGAGCTATGGCTACACCTTC CASSLGIGSSYGYTF
TRBJ2-3 - few TRBV4-1 TGCGCCAGCCGAGGGGGGTTGGATACGCAGTATTTT CASRGGLDTQYF
TRBJ2-7 TRBD1 - TRBV4-1 TGCGCCAGCAGCCAAGCCGGACAGGGGGAGAGTTACGAGCAGTACTTC CASSQAGQGESYEQYF
TRBJ2-7 - - TRBV27 TGTGCCAGCAGTCGGGCGCCCTCCTACGAGCAGTACTTC CASSRAPSYEQYF
TRBJ2-5 - - TRBV5-5 TGTGCCAGCAGCTTGGAGTTCAGGGAAGAGACCCAGTACTTC CASSLEFREETQYF
TRBJ1-5 - - TRBV27 TGTGCCAGCAGTCCTATCGGGGCAGCTACTCGAGGGAATCAGCCCCAGCATTTT CASSPIGAATRGNQPQHF
TRBJ2-1 - few TRBV27 TGTGCCAGCAGTCCGATCGAAGGCCAGAGTGGGTACAATGAGCAGTTCTTC CASSPIEGQSGYNEQFF
TRBJ1-1 - few TRBV5-1 TGCGCCAGCAGCTTGGGCACTGAAGCTTTCTTT CASSLGTEAFF
TRBJ2-3 - few TRBV9 TGTGCCAGCAGCCTCTGGTCAGACCTCCGAGATACGCAGTATTTT CASSLWSDLRDTQYF
TRBJ2-7 - few TRBV4-1 TGCGCCAGCAGCCAAGCTTACTTGCTCTCCTACGAGCAGTACTTC CASSQAYLLSYEQYF
TRBJ2-1 - - TRBV29-1 TGCAGCGTTGAAGATCATATGGTCGGGGAATCGAGCTCGGACTACAATGAGCAGTTCTTC CSVEDHMVGESSSDYNEQFF
TRBJ1-2 - few TRBV30 TGTGCCTGCCCCAGGGGCGATGACTATGGCTACACCTTC CACPRGDDYGYTF
TRBJ1-2 - - TRBV28 TGTGCCAGCAGGGCCGACAGTAACTACTTCGGCTACACCTTC CASRADSNYFGYTF
TRBJ1-2 TRBD1 few TRBV6-5 TGTGCCAGCAGTTACACCGACAGGGTGGGATATGGCTACACCTTC CASSYTDRVGYGYTF
TRBJ1-1 - once TRBV7-6 TGTGCCAGCAGCTTAGAACGAAACACTGAAGCTTTCTTT CASSLERNTEAFF
TRBJ2-5 - few TRBV5-6 TGTGCCAGCAGCTTGGGTGGACAGCAAGAGACCCAGTACTTC CASSLGGQQETQYF
TRBJ2-5 - - TRBV23-1 TGCGCCAGCAGTCACTCGTGGACACCGGAGACCCAGTACTTC CASSHSWTPETQYF
TRBJ2-7 - - TRBV27 TGTGCCAGCAGCCTTCCGGGACGAAACTACGAGCAGTACTTC CASSLPGRNYEQYF
TRBJ2-7 - few TRBV7-3 TGTGCCAGCAGCTTAGAAGAGACAGGAGACACCTACGAGCAGTACTTC CASSLEETGDTYEQYF
TRBJ2-4 - - TRBV2 TGTGCCAGCAGTTTCAGCGAGAGCAAAAACATTCAGTACTTC CASSFSESKNIQYF
TRBJ2-1 - - TRBV13 TGTGCCAGCGGCCCGCGTCTCACCTACAATGAGCAGTTCTTC CASGPRLTYNEQFF
TRBJ2-2 TRBD1 - TRBV29-1 TGCAGCGTCACCGGGACAGGGGGCGGGGAGCTGTTTTTT CSVTGTGGGELFF
TRBJ1-5 - - TRBV6-6 TGTGCCAGCAGTCCTACAATGGCGGTGGGGCGGCATTTT CASSPTMAVGRHF
TRBJ2-7 TRBD1 - TRBV14 TGTGCCAGCCGTGGGACAGCCACCTACGAGCAGTACTTC CASRGTATYEQYF